This T cell receptor beta chain was captured in a study of blood T cell repertoires in COVID-19. Turning to the study itself: The analysed material was cDNA or gDNA that came from T cells, B-cell-depleted T cells, or PBMCs.

Across 20 to 25 US areas, participants ranged in age from roughly 18 to 95 years. Original handling: Reference gene primer amplification in the assay estimated nucleated cell counts. Repertoires were generated with immunoSEQ multiplex PCR, while TCRdb's copy carries only in-frame clones and drops some. That table furnishes V, J and clone size, whereas the DNA furnished D and trimming. Among fewer than 300,000 clones listed, 88% were seen once. The source is a woman between 40 and 50 years old with acute COVID-19. Sample: PBMCs or T cells enriched from blood (not recorded which).

The CDR3 here is CASSSPGGPEETQYF. Written as DNA, the CDR3 is TGCGCCAGCAGCAGCCCCGGGGGTCCGGAAGAGACCCAGTACTTC. The chain is built from TRBV5-1 and TRBJ2-5, with a tentative D call TRBD2 (6 bases). This CDR3 is 15 amino acids long. Germline CDR1 SGHRS, CDR2 YFSETQ. Trimming removed 4 bases from V and 3 bases from J, with 16 bases in between. Full variable domain (rest looked up from reference TRBV5-1 and TRBJ2-5): KAGVTQTPRYLIKTRGQQVTLSCSPISGHRSVSWYQQTPGQGLQFLFEYFSETQRNKGNFPGRFSGRQFSNSRSEMNVSTLELGDSALYLCASSSPGGPEETQYFGPGTRLLVL.